This TCR beta chain was recovered during a study of glioma-infiltrating T cells after dendritic cell vaccination. In regard to this clone: Its antigen is undetermined.

The time point: after dendritic cell vaccination, including at tumor progression/relapse. This CDR3 region has 17 residues. Broader study findings: Few patients contributed both blood and tumor specimens.

Generated by immunoSEQ multiplex PCR, the TCRdb table keeps only in-frame clones and is missing some. The repertoire holds approximately 24,000 clones, roughly 90% seen once, with over 2.5% in the top ten. The receptor was derived from a human donor with glioblastoma. The specimen comprised blood, sampled after dendritic cell vaccination. The genes are TRBV21-1 and TRBJ2-1; the table's D call, TRBD2, was not checked against the DNA. TRBV21-1 constitutes a pseudogene. CDR3: CASSKRGTAGGHHEQFF. As DNA, the CDR3 is TGTGCCAGCAGCAAAAGGGGAACTGCGGGGGGGCATCATGAGCAGTTCTTC.